This T cell receptor (beta chain) was documented in a study of CD8+ T cells in alopecia areata. Noted treatment: oral pan-JAK inhibitor, 5-10 mg twice daily. This clone was observed a few times. Extracted from the samples, RNA was reverse transcribed into cDNA to serve as the sequencing template. Assay: immunoSEQ multiplex PCR; the TCRdb copy retains only in-frame clones and omits some. The sample consists of approximately 200,000 clones, approximately 47% of them appearing once. The input for sequencing was CD4+ T cells sorted from blood, taken around week 36, from a patient treated with tofacitinib. The TCR sequence derives from a human donor with alopecia areata.

The CDR3 spells CASSFLNTEAFF. The CDR3 DNA reads TGTGCCAGCAGCTTTTTGAACACTGAAGCTTTCTTT. This chain joins TRBV5-6 and TRBJ1-1; D remains ambiguous. The CDR3 extends over 12 amino acids. V lost 2 bases to trimming and J lost 0 bases, with 2 bases between them. Looked up from germline, CDR1 is SGHDT and CDR2 is YYEEEE.